These 8 T cell receptor beta chains originate from one sample sequenced in a study of shared clonotypes between healthy human individuals. Positive CCR7 selection of CD45RO-negative cells yielded the naive CD8 cells, and terminally differentiated effector memory CD45RA+ cells were excluded. Clones were read by immunoSEQ multiplex PCR, and TCRdb kept only the in-frame ones, dropping some. The sample has approximately 2,000,000 clones, 90% to 95% seen once; the top ten hold more than 1.5%. Sequencing used naive CD8+ T cells from PBMCs. The receptors here all came from a man between 18 and 35 years old in good health. Some clones in this sample may be carry-over from other donors' samples.

V usage is TRBV27 and J usage is TRBJ2-1, with 7 bases lining up with TRBD2. The ends lost 7 bases at V and 9 bases at J; junction bases unmatched: 9. Germline lookup yields CDR1 MNHEY and CDR2 SMNVEV (reference sequence). The CDR3 loop spans 13 amino acids. The chain's CDR3 is CASTMGGWGEQFF. CDR3 in DNA: TGTGCCAGCACCATGGGGGGGTGGGGTGAGCAGTTCTTC.

J is TRBJ2-7 and V is TRBV9; TRBD2 matches 7 bases. Germline CDR1 reads SGDLS; CDR2 reads YYNGEE. V dropped 4 bases and J dropped 1; count of bases not matched to a gene: 8. The CDR3 contains 15 residues. The CDR3 is CASSRKGAGSYEQYF. The CDR3 DNA reads TGTGCCAGCAGCCGCAAGGGAGCGGGGTCCTACGAGCAGTACTTC.

The chain recombines TRBV28 with TRBJ2-7; D unresolved. V was trimmed by 3 bases and J by 1 base, leaving 10 bases between them. The germline V gene encodes CDR1 MDHEN and CDR2 SYDVKM. CDR3 length: 14 amino acids. In DNA, the CDR3 is TGTGCCAGCAGTTTGGTGGCCCTATCCTACGAGCAGTACTTC. Amino acids: CASSLVALSYEQYF. Full variable domain (rest looked up from reference TRBV28 and TRBJ2-7): DVKVTQSSRYLVKRTGEKVFLECVQDMDHENMFWYRQDPGLGLRLIYFSYDVKMKEKGDIPEGYSVSREKKERFSLILESASTNQTSMYLCASSLVALSYEQYFGPGTRLTVT.

This rearrangement joins TRBV9 to TRBJ2-7; 9 nucleotides match TRBD1. The CDR3 has 15 amino acids. The V segment lost 3 bases and the J segment 5 bases; nucleotides outside the gene matches: 9. Germline assignment: CDR1 SGDLS and CDR2 YYNGEE. CDR3 protein: CASSEEKQGANEQYF. In DNA, the CDR3 is TGTGCCAGCAGCGAAGAGAAACAGGGGGCGAACGAGCAGTACTTC.

About this clone itself: Other DNA sequences in this sample translate to the same CDR3. The chain is built from TRBV9 and TRBJ1-1; D is possibly TRBD1 (5 bases). Germline lookup yields CDR1 SGDLS and CDR2 YYNGEE. V dropped 0 bases and J dropped 4 bases, with 10 bases sitting between them. This CDR3 comprises 14 residues. The CDR3 DNA reads TGTGCCAGCAGCGTAGCCCAGGGTGGCACTGAAGCTTTCTTT. Translation: CASSVAQGGTEAFF.

This sequence joins TRBV7-6 and TRBJ2-3; the D gene is possibly TRBD1 (6 bases). With 3 bases removed from V and 4 bases from J, the gap between germline ends came to 11 bases. Looked up from germline, CDR1 is SGHVS and CDR2 is FNYEAQ. CDR3 length equals 14 residues. CDR3 protein: CASSFAGDADTQYF. CDR3 sequence (DNA): TGTGCCAGCAGCTTCGCAGGGGATGCAGATACGCAGTATTTT.

The chain uses TRBV7-6 and TRBJ2-3, with 8 nucleotides matching TRBD2. Germline loops: CDR1 SGHVS, CDR2 FNYEAQ. The CDR3 is 16 amino acids. J gave up 6 bases and V 5 bases, and 13 bases lay outside the gene matches. CDR3 DNA: TGTGCCAGCAGCCCCTCGACTAGCGCCCGGTCGGATACGCAGTATTTT. It encodes CASSPSTSARSDTQYF.

This rearrangement joins TRBV27 to TRBJ2-7; a possible D gene is TRBD1 (5 bases). The ends were cut back, 5 bases at V and 0 bases at J, with 17 bases in the middle. CDR1 and CDR2 (germline): MNHEY, SMNVEV (reference sequence). The CDR3 covers 16 residues. In nucleotides, the CDR3 is TGTGCCAGCAGTCCAGGGCGGAACAGTCTCTCCTACGAGCAGTACTTC. This sequence encodes CASSPGRNSLSYEQYF.